The 10 T cell receptor beta chains given below trace back to one sample, sequenced in a study of CD8 T cells in Susac syndrome. Random hexamers were used to reverse transcribe about 0.45 to 1 ug of RNA. TCRdb independently ran MiXCR on the immunoSEQ multiplex PCR reads; one entry per CDR3 protein. The table lists a few hundred thousand distinct CDR3 sequences, approximately 85% of them singletons. The sequenced sample was CD8+ T cells from PBMCs. These receptors came from a human donor with multiple sclerosis.

V and J are TRBV30 and TRBJ2-3; 10 nucleotides align to TRBD2. Germline V gene data show CDR1 as GTSNPN and CDR2 as SVGIG (reference sequence). The CDR3 is 17 amino acids. The trim removed 0 bases at V and 5 bases at J, leaving 11 bases unmatched. CDR3 region: CAWSVLGTSEFLDTQYF. CDR3 DNA sequence: TGTGCCTGGAGTGTACTGGGGACTAGCGAGTTTCTAGATACGCAGTATTTT.

The chain is built from TRBV5-1 and TRBJ2-7; D is undetermined. V lost 1 base to trimming and J lost 5 bases, with 10 bases between them. CDR1 SGHRS and CDR2 YFSETQ come from the germline V gene. The length of the CDR3 is 13 residues. The CDR3 DNA follows: TGCGCCAGCAGCTTGATCGTTAGGGACGAGCAGTACTTC. This translates into CASSLIVRDEQYF.

J is TRBJ2-7 and V is TRBV2; the match to TRBD2 covers 11 bases. The CDR3 has 16 residues. V gave up 4 bases and J gave up 4 bases; unmatched junction bases: 9. The V gene's germline CDR1 is SNHLY and CDR2 FYNNEI. The chain's CDR3 is CASSVLDGTSGYEQYF. The CDR3 DNA reads as TGTGCCAGCAGTGTCCTAGATGGGACTAGCGGATACGAGCAGTACTTC. The full variable domain, with the rest looked up from reference TRBV2 and TRBJ2-7, is EPEVTQTPSHQVTQMGQEVILRCVPISNHLYFYWYRQILGQKVEFLVSFYNNEISEKSEIFDDQFSVERPDGSNFTLKIRSTKLEDSAMYFCASSVLDGTSGYEQYFGPGTRLTVT.

The chain employs TRBV15 and TRBJ1-6; D is possibly TRBD1 (5 bases). The V end lost 2 bases, the J end lost 9 bases, and 17 bases lay between the germline ends. The CDR3 sequence is 16 residues long. CDR1 and CDR2 (germline): LNHNV, YYDKDF (reference sequence). In DNA form, the CDR3 reads TGTGCCACCAGCAGAAGGGACCGAATTTATTCTTCACCCCTCCACTTT. This sequence encodes CATSRRDRIYSSPLHF.

The J gene is TRBJ1-2, the V gene TRBV28; TRBD1 is a possible D gene (5 bases). In germline, CDR1 is MDHEN, CDR2 SYDVKM. CDR3 length equals 15 residues. V dropped 1 base and J dropped 4 bases, with 13 bases sitting between them. The CDR3 bases are TGTGCCAGCAGTTTATTCAATCAGGGAATCTATGGCTACACCTTC. It encodes CASSLFNQGIYGYTF.

V and J are TRBV5-6 and TRBJ1-1, with a possible D match to TRBD1 (6 bases). Trimming stripped 4 bases from V and 0 bases from J, with 16 bases between. Germline V gene sequence: CDR1 SGHDT, CDR2 YYEEEE. The length of the CDR3 is 16 residues. The CDR3 DNA reads TGTGCCAGCAGCCCGGGGACAAACCTTATGAACACTGAAGCTTTCTTT. It is translated as CASSPGTNLMNTEAFF.

CDR3 DNA: TGCAGTGCCACGGACAGGGTGGTCTACAATGAGCAGTTCTTC. Its translation is CSATDRVVYNEQFF. This chain links TRBV20-1 with TRBJ2-1, with 8 bases identical to TRBD1. This CDR3 has 14 amino acids. J lost 3 bases, V lost 6 bases, and 7 bases had no gene match. Germline loops: CDR1 DFQATT, CDR2 SNEGSKA (reference sequence).

This chain uses TRBV18 with TRBJ2-7, with D possibly called TRBD1 or TRBD2 (5 bases each). From germline, CDR1 is KGHSH and CDR2 LQKENI. V dropped 3 bases and J dropped 6 bases, with 18 bases sitting between them. There are 15 residues in the CDR3. The CDR3 sequence is CASSPFWAGRSEQYF. The CDR3 coding sequence is TGTGCCAGCTCACCTTTCTGGGCAGGGAGATCCGAGCAGTACTTC.

The V and J genes are TRBV4-1 and TRBJ1-2; D unresolved. Between the trimmed V and J ends, which lost 1 base and 2 bases, there was a span of 8 bases. The CDR3 length is 14 residues. Germline loops: CDR1 MGHRA, CDR2 YSYEKL. CDR3 DNA sequence: TGCGCCAGCAGCCAAGGGCCGGAGAACTATGGCTACACCTTC. Amino acids: CASSQGPENYGYTF.

This rearrangement joins TRBV6-1 to TRBJ1-1, with D uncertain. The V gene's germline CDR1 is MNHNS and CDR2 SASEGT. The ends were cut back, 6 bases at V and 1 base at J, with 9 bases in the middle. CDR3 length: 13 amino acids. Here the CDR3 DNA reads TGTGCCAGCAGGGGGAATGGGAACACTGAAGCTTTCTTT. The encoded protein is CASRGNGNTEAFF.